This section outlines one T cell receptor beta chain sequence together with its context. Per the authors' pipeline: Estimation of nucleated cell counts relied on the amplification of reference gene primers. Only in-frame clones appear in the TCRdb table, and some are missing; sequencing was by immunoSEQ multiplex PCR. V, J and clone size are those of that table, while D and trimming were read from the DNA. The data contain around 370,000 clones, about 87% of them singletons. These data are taken from a study of blood T cell repertoires in COVID-19. At the level of the study: Researchers got acute and convalescent COVID-19 samples from the United States, Italy and Spain. From T cells, B-cell-depleted T cells, or PBMCs came the material, which was cDNA or gDNA.

Patients from Seattle were sampled longitudinally, starting during active infection. V lost 1 base and J lost 2, with 14 bases in between. Looked up from germline, CDR1 is GTSNPN and CDR2 is SVGIG (reference sequence). The CDR3 length is 15 residues. The chain links TRBV30 to TRBJ1-2; D perhaps matches TRBD1 (6 bases). Sequencing was performed on peripheral blood. This clonotype was sampled from a woman between 45 and 60 years old with COVID-19, enrolled during active disease. The chain's CDR3 is CAWSGQERTNYGYTF. CDR3 bases: TGTGCCTGGAGTGGACAGGAGAGGACAAACTATGGCTACACCTTC.